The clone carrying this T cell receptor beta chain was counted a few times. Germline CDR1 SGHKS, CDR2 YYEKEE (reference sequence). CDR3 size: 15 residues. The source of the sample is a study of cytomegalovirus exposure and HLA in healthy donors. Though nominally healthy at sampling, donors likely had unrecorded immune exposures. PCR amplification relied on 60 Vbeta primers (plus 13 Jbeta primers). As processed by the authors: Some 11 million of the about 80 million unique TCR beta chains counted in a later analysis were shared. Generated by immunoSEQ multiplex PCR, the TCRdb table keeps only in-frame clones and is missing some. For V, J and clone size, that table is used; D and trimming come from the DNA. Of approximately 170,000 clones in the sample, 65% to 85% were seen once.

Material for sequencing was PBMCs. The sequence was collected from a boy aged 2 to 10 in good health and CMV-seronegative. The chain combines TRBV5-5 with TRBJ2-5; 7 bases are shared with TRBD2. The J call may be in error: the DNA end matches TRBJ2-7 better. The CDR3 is CASSPYSGLFYEQYF. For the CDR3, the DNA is TGTGCCAGCAGCCCCTATAGCGGGCTATTCTACGAGCAGTACTTC.